This note documents a single T cell receptor beta chain sequence. Its antigen remains unknown. Using RNA template, CDR3s of TCR alpha and beta were amplified with iRepertoire arm-PCR. MiXCR was run by TCRdb on the multiplex PCR reads, yielding one entry per CDR3 protein. The repertoire consists of 1,500 to 2,000 distinct CDR3 sequences, with 80% to 90% occurring once and the leading ten covering around three fifths. V was clipped by 6 bases and J by 4 bases; unmatched bases: 3. The CDR3 is made up of 13 amino acids. Looked up from germline, CDR1 is MNHEY and CDR2 is SMNVEV (reference sequence). The sample belongs to a study of glioma-infiltrating T cells. General study findings and limits: Tissue and blood shared very few CDR3 sequences. Gliomas, especially low-grade, showed above-expected tissue-blood divergence; non-neoplastic patients showed below.

The J gene is TRBJ1-3, the V gene TRBV27; 7 bases are shared with TRBD1. Input material: glioma tissue, nonneoplastic brain tissue, or PBMCs (not recorded which). The receptor was isolated from a human donor with low-grade glioma or glioblastoma, undergoing nonglioma brain surgery, or in good health (not recorded which). Some clones in this sample may be carry-over from other donors' samples. The CDR3 loop reads CASSQQGGNTIYF. Written as DNA, the CDR3 is TGTGCCAGCAGCCAACAGGGGGGAAACACCATATATTTT.